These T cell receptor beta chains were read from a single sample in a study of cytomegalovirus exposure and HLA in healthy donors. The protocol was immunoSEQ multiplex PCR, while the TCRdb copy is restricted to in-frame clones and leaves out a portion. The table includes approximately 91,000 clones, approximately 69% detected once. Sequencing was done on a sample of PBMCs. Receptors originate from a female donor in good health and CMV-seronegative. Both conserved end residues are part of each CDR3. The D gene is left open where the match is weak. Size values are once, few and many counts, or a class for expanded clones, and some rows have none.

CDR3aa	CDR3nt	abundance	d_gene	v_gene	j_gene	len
CASSSYRGAHGYTF	TGTGCCAGCAGTTCCTACAGGGGCGCCCATGGCTACACCTTC	.	TRBD1	TRBV6-6	TRBJ1-2	14
CASSSTNTEAFF	TGTGCCAGCAGTTCGACTAACACTGAAGCTTTCTTT	.	.	TRBV28	TRBJ1-1	12
CSVVNETSSGGGYNEQFF	TGCAGCGTTGTTAACGAGACCTCTAGCGGGGGTGGGTACAATGAGCAGTTCTTC	.	TRBD2	TRBV29-1	TRBJ2-1	18
CASSSGGGINYGYTF	TGTGCCAGCAGTTCCGGAGGTGGGATTAACTATGGCTACACCTTC	.	.	TRBV6-5	TRBJ1-2	15
CASSLWHTRNYGYTF	TGTGCCAGCAGTTTATGGCACACCCGAAACTATGGCTACACCTTC	.	.	TRBV28	TRBJ1-2	15
CASSKGVGGQETQYF	TGTGCCAGCAGCAAAGGGGTGGGGGGCCAAGAGACCCAGTACTTC	few	.	TRBV21-1	TRBJ2-5	15
CASSEGGKPEAFF	TGTGCCAGCAGTGAGGGGGGGAAACCTGAAGCTTTCTTT	.	.	TRBV25-1	TRBJ1-1	13
CATSRDLDNYQPQHF	TGTGCCACCAGCAGAGATTTGGACAATTATCAGCCCCAGCATTTT	.	.	TRBV15	TRBJ1-5	15
CASSQGQGTEAFF	TGTGCCAGCTCACAAGGACAGGGCACTGAAGCTTTCTTT	.	TRBD1	TRBV18	TRBJ1-1	13
CASSQGGGTPSNQPQHF	TGCGCCAGCAGCCAAGGGGGGGGGACCCCTAGCAATCAGCCCCAGCATTTT	.	.	TRBV4-1	TRBJ1-5	17
CASSSDFGEQFF	TGTGCCAGCAGCTCTGACTTTGGTGAGCAGTTCTTC	.	.	TRBV11-2	TRBJ2-1	12
CASSVVAAPYEQYF	TGTGCCAGCAGCGTAGTAGCGGCACCTTACGAGCAGTACTTC	.	.	TRBV9	TRBJ2-7	14
CASSPGQSPAPIEAFF	TGCGCCAGCAGCCCCGGACAGAGCCCGGCCCCAATTGAAGCTTTCTTT	.	.	TRBV5-1	TRBJ1-1	16
CASRATGGRETQYF	TGTGCCAGCAGGGCGACAGGGGGGAGAGAGACCCAGTACTTC	.	TRBD1	TRBV7-9	TRBJ2-5	14